The 17 T cell receptor beta chains given below trace back to one sample, sequenced in a study of blood T cell repertoires in COVID-19. Assay used: immunoSEQ multiplex PCR; TCRdb lists only in-frame clones, some missing. The table has about 190,000 clones, around four fifths seen once. Input material: peripheral blood. All receptors come from a human donor in a cohort sampled during active COVID-19.

The chain recombines TRBV18 with TRBJ2-2; 10 nucleotides agree with TRBD1. After removal of 5 bases from V and 4 bases from J, the junction contained 4 bases not matched to a gene. The CDR3 spans 15 residues. Germline assignment: CDR1 KGHSH and CDR2 LQKENI. The CDR3 DNA reads as TGTGCCAGCTCAGACAGGGGGCGACTCACCGGGGAGCTGTTTTTT. It yields the protein CASSDRGRLTGELFF. Complete variable domain (other parts from reference TRBV18 and TRBJ2-2): NAGVMQNPRHLVRRRGQEARLRCSPMKGHSHVYWYRQLPEEGLKFMVYLQKENIIDESGMPKERFSAEFPKEGPSILRIQQVVRGDSAAYFCASSDRGRLTGELFFGEGSRLTVL.

The rearrangement links TRBV7-9 to TRBJ1-6, with unresolved D. The V gene lost 1 base and the J gene lost 7 bases, with 14 bases spanning the gap. The CDR3 loop spans 16 amino acids. Germline CDR1 reads SEHNR; CDR2 reads FQNEAQ (reference sequence). The CDR3 reads CASSLDWRAGNSPLHF. In DNA form, the CDR3 reads TGTGCCAGCAGCTTAGACTGGCGGGCTGGCAATTCACCCCTCCACTTT.

In regard to this clone: In the same sample, other DNA sequences code for this CDR3. This rearrangement joins TRBV4-1 to TRBJ1-5, with D hard to call. V lost 0 bases and J lost 0, with 12 bases in between. The CDR3 is 17 amino acids. Per germline, CDR1 MGHRA and CDR2 YSYEKL. The CDR3 sequence is CASSQEYTDYSNQPQHF. DNA of the CDR3: TGCGCCAGCAGCCAAGAGTACACAGACTATAGCAATCAGCCCCAGCATTTT.

The gene calls are TRBV5-1 and TRBJ2-6; D is unresolved. The CDR3 loop spans 15 amino acids. V was clipped by 3 bases and J by 5 bases, with 12 bases between them. The V gene's germline CDR1 is SGHRS and CDR2 YFSETQ. The CDR3 coding sequence is TGCGCCAGCAGCTCTGTCGGTCTCCGGGCCAACGTCCTGACTTTC. Its protein product is CASSSVGLRANVLTF.

The chain uses TRBV7-8 and TRBJ2-7; perhaps TRBD2 as D (5 bases). The CDR3 has 14 amino acids. Deletions cut 4 bases from V and 7 bases from J, with 17 bases between. CDR1 is SGHVS and CDR2 is FQNEAQ in the germline V gene. The CDR3 loop reads CASSSDGRSGEQYV. The CDR3 DNA reads as TGTGCCAGCAGCTCGGACGGTAGATCGGGGGAGCAGTACGTC.

The rearrangement uses TRBV18 and TRBJ2-1; 11 bases are a match to TRBD2. Germline V gene data show CDR1 as KGHSH and CDR2 as LQKENI. The V segment lost 2 bases and the J segment 11 bases; nucleotides outside the gene matches: 5. This CDR3 is built from 14 residues. The CDR3 DNA sequence: TGTGCCAGCTCACCAGGGGTAGCGGGAGGGAAGCAGTTCTTC. The encoded protein is CASSPGVAGGKQFF.

The chain recombines TRBV5-1 with TRBJ1-1; 8 bases fit TRBD1. CDR1 and CDR2 from the germline V gene are SGHRS and YFSETQ. The CDR3 sequence is 14 residues long. J gave up 2 bases and V 7 bases, and 7 bases lay outside the gene matches. CDR3: CASQPGQENTEAFF. As DNA, the CDR3 is TGCGCCAGCCAACCGGGACAGGAAAACACTGAAGCTTTCTTT. The full variable domain, rest sourced from reference TRBV5-1 and TRBJ1-1, is KAGVTQTPRYLIKTRGQQVTLSCSPISGHRSVSWYQQTPGQGLQFLFEYFSETQRNKGNFPGRFSGRQFSNSRSEMNVSTLELGDSALYLCASQPGQENTEAFFGQGTRLTVV.

J is TRBJ2-1 and V is TRBV7-2; unclear D gene. The CDR3 extends over 16 amino acids. Germline V CDR1 and CDR2: SGHTA, FQGNSA. Trimming shortened V by 1 base and J by 5 bases, and 15 bases separated the two germline ends. The CDR3 bases are TGTGCCAGCAGCTTAGTCGTAAGCGTTATCCACAATGAGCAGTTCTTC. This sequence encodes CASSLVVSVIHNEQFF.

The rearrangement uses TRBV24-1 and TRBJ2-3, with D possibly being TRBD2 (6 bases). V gave up 4 bases and J gave up 10 bases, with 14 bases separating them. This CDR3 has 13 amino acids. CDR1 KGHDR and CDR2 SFDVKD come from the germline V gene. The CDR3: CATSELAGTAQYF. The DNA of the CDR3 is TGTGCCACCAGTGAGTTGGCCGGGACTGCGCAGTATTTT.

This clone was picked up many times. The J gene is TRBJ1-1, the V gene TRBV5-1, with TRBD1 as a possible D gene (6 bases). Germline V gene lookup returns CDR1 SGHRS and CDR2 YFSETQ. The V gene lost 7 bases and the J gene lost 1 base, with 20 bases spanning the gap. The CDR3 spans 16 residues. The DNA for the CDR3 is TGCGCCAGCCGTATAGTCCCAGGGGAGAAGAACACTGAAGCTTTCTTT. Encoded protein: CASRIVPGEKNTEAFF.

This clone came up a few times. The chain has TRBV12-3 or TRBV12-4 and TRBJ2-4, with D possibly being TRBD1 (5 bases). Trimming stripped 0 bases from V and 6 bases from J, with 6 bases between. This CDR3 region has 13 residues. The DNA for the CDR3 is TGTGCCAGCAGTTTAGCAAGGGGAAACATTCAGTACTTC. Translation gives CASSLARGNIQYF.

This chain links TRBV19 with TRBJ2-1, with 8 bases lining up with TRBD1. With V trimmed by 7 bases and J by 5 bases, 10 bases remained unmatched. In germline, CDR1 is LNHDA, CDR2 SQIVND (reference sequence). CDR3 length: 15 residues. The CDR3 is CASIPPGQGDNEQFF. The DNA for the CDR3 is TGTGCCAGTATCCCGCCCGGACAGGGAGACAATGAGCAGTTCTTC.

The rearrangement uses TRBV6-5 and TRBJ2-1; D not certain. Trimming took off 8 bases at V and 0 bases at J, with 11 bases between the two ends. Germline CDR1 MNHEY, CDR2 SVGAGI. The CDR3 runs to 14 residues. CDR3 in DNA: TGTGCCAGCGAGACCCCAGGCTCCTACAATGAGCAGTTCTTC. Amino acids: CASETPGSYNEQFF.

The chain joins TRBV24-1 to TRBJ2-3; 7 bases match TRBD2. The CDR3 is 15 amino acids. From germline, CDR1 is KGHDR and CDR2 SFDVKD. After removal of 4 bases from V and 2 bases from J, the junction contained 5 bases not matched to a gene. The CDR3 region has the DNA TGTGCCACCAGTGAGGTGGGGGGGTACACAGATACGCAGTATTTT. As protein: CATSEVGGYTDTQYF.

The chain uses TRBV18 and TRBJ2-6; D is unresolved. The germline V gene has CDR1 KGHSH and CDR2 LQKENI. Trimming left V 2 bases short and J 0 bases short, with 5 bases between. The CDR3 length is 15 residues. This CDR3 reads CASSPGLSGANVLTF. Written as DNA, the CDR3 is TGTGCCAGCTCACCAGGGCTCTCTGGGGCCAACGTCCTGACTTTC.

The chain is built from TRBV30 and TRBJ1-2; TRBD1 agrees at 10 bases. Germline V lookup: CDR1 GTSNPN, CDR2 SVGIG (reference sequence). There are 15 residues in the CDR3. V lost 2 bases, J lost 3 bases, and 6 bases stayed unmatched. CDR3 nucleotide sequence: TGTGCCTGGAGTTGGGACAGGGGATTGGACTATGGCTACACCTTC. This translates into CAWSWDRGLDYGYTF.

The chain carries TRBV5-1 and TRBJ2-5; a weak D match, TRBD1 (6 bases). Germline V gene data show CDR1 as SGHRS and CDR2 as YFSETQ. The CDR3 contains 14 residues. V was cut by 7 bases and J by 4 bases, with 17 bases left in between. Here the CDR3 reads CASREQGLIETQYF. The CDR3 DNA sequence: TGCGCCAGCCGAGAACAGGGTCTTATAGAGACCCAGTACTTC.